This entry features one T cell receptor (beta chain) sequence. What it binds is not known. CDR1 and CDR2 (germline): SEHNR, FQNEAQ (reference sequence). The V gene end was trimmed by 4 bases and the J gene end by 5 bases; junction bases not matched to a gene: 3. CDR3 length: 14 residues. The sample is drawn from a study of vaccination and CD4 T cells after COVID-19. Turning to the study itself: Cells received overlapping spike peptides from SARS-CoV-2, HCoV-NL63, HCoV-OC43 and HCoV-229E as stimulation. Broader study findings: Spike mono-reactivity was shown by 304 of 307 vaccine-specific clones in convalescent patients.

Treatment here: roughly 10-day PBMC culture with coronavirus spike peptide pools or control peptides (ViraFEST assay). Cultured CD4+ T cell DNA underwent sequencing with the Oncomine TCR Beta short-read assay. TCRdb re-derived calls from the PCR reads in MiXCR, one entry per CDR3 protein. The repertoire holds about 15,000 distinct CDR3 sequences, approximately 47% seen once, with around 18% in the top ten. This sequence joins TRBV7-9 and TRBJ2-5, with TRBD2 identical over 11 bases. This specimen consisted of CD4+ T cells from blood, cultured in vitro, obtained before SARS-CoV-2 vaccination. This receptor was taken from a human donor who received a COVID-19 vaccine. CDR3 sequence (DNA): TGTGCCAGCAGCTGGGGACTAGCGGCGGAGACCCAGTACTTC. Protein sequence: CASSWGLAAETQYF.